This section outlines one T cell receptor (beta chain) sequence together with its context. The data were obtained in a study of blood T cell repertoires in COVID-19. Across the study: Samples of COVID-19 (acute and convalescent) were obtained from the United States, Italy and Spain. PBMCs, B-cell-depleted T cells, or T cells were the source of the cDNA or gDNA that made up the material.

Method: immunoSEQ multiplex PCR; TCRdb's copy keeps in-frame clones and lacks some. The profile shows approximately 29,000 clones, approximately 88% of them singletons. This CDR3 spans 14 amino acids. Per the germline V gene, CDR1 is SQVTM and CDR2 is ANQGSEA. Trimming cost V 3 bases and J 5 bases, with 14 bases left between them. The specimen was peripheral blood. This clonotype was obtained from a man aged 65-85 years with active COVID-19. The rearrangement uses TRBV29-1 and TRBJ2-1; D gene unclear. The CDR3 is CSVEERTKNNEQFF. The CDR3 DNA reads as TGCAGCGTTGAGGAAAGAACTAAAAACAATGAGCAGTTCTTC.